Presented here are 25 T cell receptor beta chains from one specimen sequenced in a study of shared T cell receptors in the human thymus. Here immunoSEQ multiplex PCR was the method, and the copy in TCRdb shows in-frame clones only, minus some. This sample has over 650,000 clones, with about 90% found just once. The sample was also reused in another study, on human thymus T cells.

Sequenced input: thymocytes. These receptors were obtained from a boy younger than two with a congenital heart defect.

This chain links TRBV28 with TRBJ2-7; TRBD2 matches at 8 bases. The CDR3 contains 16 residues. Germline CDR1 reads MDHEN; CDR2 reads SYDVKM. The J segment lost 2 bases and the V segment lost 4 bases, leaving 10 bases of the junction unmatched. The CDR3 sequence: CASSSLSGAGPYEQYF. In DNA form, the CDR3 reads TGTGCCAGCAGTTCACTTAGCGGGGCCGGTCCCTACGAGCAGTACTTC.

This clone occurred a few times. The chain links TRBV28 to TRBJ2-1; 10 bases fit TRBD2. Trimming removed 7 bases from V and 4 bases from J; junction bases left unmatched: 19. The CDR3 runs to 19 residues. Germline V lookup: CDR1 MDHEN, CDR2 SYDVKM. The CDR3 loop reads CASNRPGASGSTNYNEQFF. Here the CDR3 DNA reads TGTGCCAGCAACCGGCCGGGAGCTAGCGGGAGTACCAATTACAATGAGCAGTTCTTC.

The genes are TRBV4-2 and TRBJ1-5; 7 bases fit TRBD1. The J segment lost 5 bases and the V segment lost 2 bases, leaving 6 bases of the junction unmatched. Germline V lookup: CDR1 LGHNA, CDR2 YNFKEQ. This CDR3 spans 15 amino acids. Here the CDR3 DNA reads TGTGCCAGCAGCCAACAAACAGGGGCGGATCAGCCCCAGCATTTT. Its protein is CASSQQTGADQPQHF.

The chain joins TRBV19 to TRBJ2-7, with D perhaps matching TRBD2 (6 bases). Per germline, CDR1 LNHDA and CDR2 SQIVND (reference sequence). The V end was cut by 2 bases, the J end by 0 bases, with 11 bases between. This CDR3 is built from 15 residues. The CDR3 spells CASSISGEGSYEQYF. The DNA of the CDR3 is TGTGCCAGTAGTATATCGGGGGAAGGCTCCTACGAGCAGTACTTC.

V gene TRBV30 combines with J gene TRBJ1-1, with 8 bases lining up with TRBD1. The germline CDR1 and CDR2 sequences are GTSNPN and SVGIG (reference sequence). The ends lost 0 bases at V and 4 bases at J; junction bases unmatched: 7. This CDR3 contains 15 residues. CDR3 bases: TGTGCCTGGAGTGTAGTCCAGGGGGCGCGCACTGAAGCTTTCTTT. The encoded protein is CAWSVVQGARTEAFF.

This clone was detected only a few times. The chain employs TRBV19 and TRBJ2-1; 8 nucleotides align to TRBD2. V trimming: 4 bases; J trimming: 3 bases; junction bases outside the gene matches: 2. The CDR3 contains 14 residues. Germline loops: CDR1 LNHDA, CDR2 SQIVND (reference sequence). Written as DNA, the CDR3 is TGTGCCAGTAGTAATCTAGCGGGCTACAATGAGCAGTTCTTC. This codes for CASSNLAGYNEQFF.

This chain uses TRBV7-9 with TRBJ1-1, with D unresolved. CDR3 length: 17 residues. CDR1 is SEHNR, CDR2 FQNEAQ, per germline (reference sequence). V was cut by 1 base and J by 0 bases, with 15 bases left in between. CDR3 region: CASSLVWLGQLNTEAFF. The CDR3 DNA reads as TGTGCCAGCAGCTTAGTCTGGTTGGGCCAGTTGAACACTGAAGCTTTCTTT.

The chain combines TRBV27 with TRBJ2-3; D is perhaps TRBD1 (8 bases). Germline V CDR1 and CDR2: MNHEY, SMNVEV (reference sequence). CDR3 size: 14 residues. Trimming pared 7 bases from V and 6 bases from J, leaving 17 bases between. The CDR3, as DNA: TGTGCCAGCAAAACAGGGGGGGCCGGGGATACGCAGTATTTT. Protein sequence: CASKTGGAGDTQYF.

This clone has a handful of counts. This chain links TRBV13 with TRBJ2-3; 9 positions agree with TRBD1. CDR1 PRHDT and CDR2 FYEKMQ come from the germline V gene (reference sequence). The CDR3 covers 16 residues. J was trimmed by 2 bases and V by 5 bases; bases with no gene match: 8. The CDR3 here is CASSPLDRGFTDTQYF. CDR3 DNA: TGTGCCAGCAGCCCTCTAGACAGGGGGTTCACAGATACGCAGTATTTT.

This sequence joins TRBV5-1 and TRBJ1-6; D may be TRBD1 (6 bases). From germline, CDR1 is SGHRS and CDR2 YFSETQ. The V end was cut by 0 bases, the J end by 7 bases, with 11 bases between. This CDR3 has 15 residues. The CDR3 region is CASSLGDRTNSPLHF. CDR3 coding DNA: TGCGCCAGCAGCTTGGGAGACAGGACGAATTCACCCCTCCACTTT. The full variable domain, its missing parts supplied by reference TRBV5-1 and TRBJ1-6, is KAGVTQTPRYLIKTRGQQVTLSCSPISGHRSVSWYQQTPGQGLQFLFEYFSETQRNKGNFPGRFSGRQFSNSRSEMNVSTLELGDSALYLCASSLGDRTNSPLHFGNGTRLTVT.

With regard to this clone: Other nucleotide sequences in the sample specify the same CDR3. The genes are TRBV5-1 and TRBJ1-2; 7 bases match TRBD1. Trimming removed 1 base from V and 7 bases from J; junction bases left unmatched: 1. Germline V gives CDR1 SGHRS, CDR2 YFSETQ. The CDR3 contains 12 residues. CDR3 in amino acids: CASSLTGAGYTF. The CDR3 DNA sequence: TGCGCCAGCAGCTTGACAGGGGCTGGCTACACCTTC.

CDR3 in amino acids: CASSLWRLNEKLFF. The DNA for the CDR3 is TGTGCCAGCAGCTTGTGGCGGCTAAATGAAAAACTGTTTTTT. The V gene is TRBV5-6, the J gene TRBJ1-4; no firm D call. The germline CDR1 and CDR2 sequences are SGHDT and YYEEEE. V was clipped by 1 base and J by 5 bases, with 9 bases between them. The CDR3 has 14 amino acids.

V is TRBV2 and J is TRBJ1-6; perhaps TRBD1 as D (6 bases). CDR1 is SNHLY and CDR2 is FYNNEI in the germline V gene. V dropped 2 bases and J dropped 5 bases, with 13 bases sitting between them. This CDR3 spans 16 amino acids. The CDR3 reads CASSERVTGHNSPLHF. CDR3 sequence (DNA): TGTGCCAGCAGTGAACGGGTAACAGGGCATAATTCACCCCTCCACTTT.

The rearrangement joins TRBV7-9 to TRBJ2-3; TRBD2 aligns across 9 bases. Germline trimming cut 5 bases from V and 0 bases from J; bases unmatched to any gene: 6. The CDR3 runs 16 residues. Germline CDR1 SEHNR, CDR2 FQNEAQ (reference sequence). The CDR3: CASSLGTSSSTDTQYF. The DNA for the CDR3 is TGTGCCAGCAGCCTAGGGACTAGCAGTAGCACAGATACGCAGTATTTT. Filled out from reference TRBV7-9 and TRBJ2-3, the complete variable domain reads DTGVSQNPRHKITKRGQNVTFRCDPISEHNRLYWYRQTLGQGPEFLTYFQNEAQLEKSRLLSDRFSAERPKGSFSTLEIQRTEQGDSAMYLCASSLGTSSSTDTQYFGPGTRLTVL.

V and J are TRBV14 and TRBJ1-1, with TRBD1 matching 12 bases. This CDR3 comprises 16 residues. Germline V CDR1 and CDR2: SGHDN, FVKESK. Unmatched junction bases numbered 3, after V lost 1 base and J lost 3 bases. CDR3 DNA: TGTGCCAGCAGCCAAGTGGGACAGGGGGCGGACACTGAAGCTTTCTTT. It is translated as CASSQVGQGADTEAFF.

The chain is built from TRBV2 and TRBJ1-1; no clear D gene. Germline assignment: CDR1 SNHLY and CDR2 FYNNEI. Trimming left V 7 bases short and J 5 bases short, with 14 bases between. The CDR3 runs to 13 residues. This CDR3 reads CASNQAVGTEAFF. The CDR3 region has the DNA TGTGCCAGCAATCAAGCGGTCGGGACTGAAGCTTTCTTT.

The rearrangement joins TRBV5-1 to TRBJ2-7; 10 bases match TRBD2. Germline CDR1 and CDR2: SGHRS and YFSETQ. CDR3 length equals 15 residues. V was clipped by 5 bases and J by 4 bases; unmatched bases: 9. The chain's CDR3 is CASRVLAGGRYEQYF. For the CDR3, the DNA is TGCGCCAGCAGGGTATTAGCGGGAGGACGGTACGAGCAGTACTTC.

CDR3 sequence: CASSLKRETQYF. In nucleotides, the CDR3 is TGTGCCAGCAGCTTAAAGCGAGAGACCCAGTACTTC. The chain links TRBV7-6 to TRBJ2-5, with unresolved D. The CDR3 is 12 amino acids. Trimming took off 2 bases at V and 4 bases at J, with 5 bases between the two ends. The germline CDR1 and CDR2 sequences are SGHVS and FNYEAQ.

The V gene is TRBV28, the J gene TRBJ2-1; possibly TRBD2 for D (5 bases). Between the trimmed V and J ends, which lost 6 bases and 5 bases, there was a span of 23 bases. Germline V gene lookup returns CDR1 MDHEN and CDR2 SYDVKM. The CDR3 has 17 residues. CDR3 in DNA: TGTGCCAGCAGCCACACCAACCCCTTTGGACTGAACAATGAGCAGTTCTTC. Translated: CASSHTNPFGLNNEQFF.

This chain uses TRBV4-2 with TRBJ2-1, with D perhaps matching TRBD2 (6 bases). With 0 bases removed from V and 7 bases from J, the gap between germline ends came to 19 bases. CDR1 is LGHNA, CDR2 YNFKEQ, per germline. The CDR3 is 17 residues long. CDR3 sequence (DNA): TGTGCCAGCAGCCAAGATATGGAGGGGCCTGATGGGAATGAGCAGTTCTTC. Protein sequence: CASSQDMEGPDGNEQFF.

CDR3 in amino acids: CASSPREGRQQETQYF. CDR3 coding DNA: TGTGCCAGCAGCCCCCGGGAGGGGCGACAGCAAGAGACCCAGTACTTC. The chain couples TRBV9 to TRBJ2-5, with 8 bases lining up with TRBD2. CDR1 is SGDLS and CDR2 is YYNGEE in the germline V gene. J was trimmed by 2 bases and V by 4 bases; bases with no gene match: 10. The CDR3 sequence is 16 residues long.

The chain joins TRBV2 to TRBJ2-6, with D perhaps matching TRBD1 (6 bases). Trimming removed 6 bases from V and 13 bases from J, with 19 bases in between. Germline assignment: CDR1 SNHLY and CDR2 FYNNEI. The CDR3 has 14 amino acids. CDR3: CASSLQGLKWVLTF. The CDR3 nucleotides read TGTGCCAGCAGCCTACAGGGCCTGAAATGGGTCCTGACTTTC. The full variable domain, its missing parts supplied by reference TRBV2 and TRBJ2-6, is EPEVTQTPSHQVTQMGQEVILRCVPISNHLYFYWYRQILGQKVEFLVSFYNNEISEKSEIFDDQFSVERPDGSNFTLKIRSTKLEDSAMYFCASSLQGLKWVLTFGAGSRLTVL.

The V gene is TRBV28, the J gene TRBJ2-7; TRBD2 might be the D (5 bases). V gave up 6 bases and J gave up 2 bases, with 11 bases separating them. CDR1 is MDHEN and CDR2 is SYDVKM in the germline V gene. This CDR3 contains 13 residues. CDR3 region: CASRYKRAYEQYF. The CDR3 coding sequence is TGTGCCAGCAGATACAAGAGGGCCTACGAGCAGTACTTC. The full variable domain, rest sourced from reference TRBV28 and TRBJ2-7, is DVKVTQSSRYLVKRTGEKVFLECVQDMDHENMFWYRQDPGLGLRLIYFSYDVKMKEKGDIPEGYSVSREKKERFSLILESASTNQTSMYLCASRYKRAYEQYFGPGTRLTVT.

The chain has TRBV5-1 and TRBJ2-4, with 8 bases that match TRBD1. The J segment lost 8 bases and the V segment lost 4 bases, leaving 11 bases of the junction unmatched. This CDR3 region has 15 residues. The germline V gene encodes CDR1 SGHRS and CDR2 YFSETQ. The CDR3 region is CASSVDRESGHIQYF. The CDR3 DNA follows: TGCGCCAGCAGCGTGGACAGGGAATCGGGTCACATTCAGTACTTC.

The rearrangement joins TRBV19 to TRBJ2-7; 9 bases line up with TRBD1. The junction had 2 bases not matched to a gene; V was cut back by 3 bases and J by 2 bases. Germline V gene data show CDR1 as LNHDA and CDR2 as SQIVND (reference sequence). The length of the CDR3 is 14 residues. This CDR3 is CASSINRGPYEQYF. In DNA form, the CDR3 reads TGTGCCAGTAGTATCAACAGGGGGCCCTACGAGCAGTACTTC.